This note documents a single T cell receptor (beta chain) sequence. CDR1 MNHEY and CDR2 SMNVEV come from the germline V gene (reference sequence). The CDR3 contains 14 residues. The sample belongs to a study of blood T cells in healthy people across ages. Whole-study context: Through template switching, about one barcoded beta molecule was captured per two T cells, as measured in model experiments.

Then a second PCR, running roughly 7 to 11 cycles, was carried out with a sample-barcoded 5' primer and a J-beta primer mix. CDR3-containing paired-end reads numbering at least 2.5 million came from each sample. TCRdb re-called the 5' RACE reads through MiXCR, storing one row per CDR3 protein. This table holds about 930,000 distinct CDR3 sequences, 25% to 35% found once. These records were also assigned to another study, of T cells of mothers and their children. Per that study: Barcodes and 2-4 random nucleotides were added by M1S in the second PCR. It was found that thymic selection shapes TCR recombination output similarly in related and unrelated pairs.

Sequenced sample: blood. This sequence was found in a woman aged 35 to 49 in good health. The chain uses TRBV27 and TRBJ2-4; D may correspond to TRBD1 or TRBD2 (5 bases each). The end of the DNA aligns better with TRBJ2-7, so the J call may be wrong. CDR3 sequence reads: CASSPPGRLYEQYF. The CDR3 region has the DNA TGTGCCAGCAGTCCGCCGGGACGCCTCTACGAGCAGTACTTC.